The T cell receptor beta chain described here comes from a study of shared clonotypes between healthy human individuals. The method was immunoSEQ multiplex PCR; TCRdb's version includes in-frame clones alone and lacks a portion of them. The repertoire holds around 2.1 million clones, with roughly 91% as singletons. Worth noting for this clone: The antigen remains unidentified.

Study-wide points: Sequencing depth was predicted to influence how clonotypes are shared among donors. Among the subsets, naive ones generally showed larger estimated richness than memory ones.

CD45RO-negative CD8 cells positively selected for CCR7 made up the naive population, which excluded terminally differentiated effector memory CD45RA+ cells. Trimming pared 2 bases from V and 6 bases from J, leaving 10 bases between. Germline V gene data show CDR1 as GTSNPN and CDR2 as SVGIG (reference sequence). The CDR3 has 13 amino acids. This chain uses TRBV30 with TRBJ2-2; possible D gene TRBD1, 6 bases. The sample comprised naive CD8+ T cells from PBMCs. This TCR came from a man between 18 and 29 years old in good health. Some clones in this sample may be carry-over from other donors' samples. The CDR3 nucleotides are TGTGCCTGGAGTACGGGACATTCCGGGGAGCTGTTTTTT. The encoded protein is CAWSTGHSGELFF.